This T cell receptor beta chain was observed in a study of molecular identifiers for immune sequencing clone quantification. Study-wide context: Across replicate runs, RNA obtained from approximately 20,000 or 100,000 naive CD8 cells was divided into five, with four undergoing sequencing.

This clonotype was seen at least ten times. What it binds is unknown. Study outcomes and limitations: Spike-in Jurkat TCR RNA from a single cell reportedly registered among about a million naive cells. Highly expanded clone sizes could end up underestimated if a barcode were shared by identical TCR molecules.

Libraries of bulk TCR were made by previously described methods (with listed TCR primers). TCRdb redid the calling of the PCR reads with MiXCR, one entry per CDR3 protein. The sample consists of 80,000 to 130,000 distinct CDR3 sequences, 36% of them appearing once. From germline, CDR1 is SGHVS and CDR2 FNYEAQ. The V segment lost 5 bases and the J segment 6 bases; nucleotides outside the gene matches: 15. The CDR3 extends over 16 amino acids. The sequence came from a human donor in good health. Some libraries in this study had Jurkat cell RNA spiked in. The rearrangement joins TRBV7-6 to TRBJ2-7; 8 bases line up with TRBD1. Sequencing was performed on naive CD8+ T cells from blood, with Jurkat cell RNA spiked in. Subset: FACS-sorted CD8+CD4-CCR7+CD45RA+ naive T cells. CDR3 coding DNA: TGTGCCAGCAGCCCCCACCCGGACAGGGCTATGGGCGAGCAGTACTTC. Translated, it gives CASSPHPDRAMGEQYF.